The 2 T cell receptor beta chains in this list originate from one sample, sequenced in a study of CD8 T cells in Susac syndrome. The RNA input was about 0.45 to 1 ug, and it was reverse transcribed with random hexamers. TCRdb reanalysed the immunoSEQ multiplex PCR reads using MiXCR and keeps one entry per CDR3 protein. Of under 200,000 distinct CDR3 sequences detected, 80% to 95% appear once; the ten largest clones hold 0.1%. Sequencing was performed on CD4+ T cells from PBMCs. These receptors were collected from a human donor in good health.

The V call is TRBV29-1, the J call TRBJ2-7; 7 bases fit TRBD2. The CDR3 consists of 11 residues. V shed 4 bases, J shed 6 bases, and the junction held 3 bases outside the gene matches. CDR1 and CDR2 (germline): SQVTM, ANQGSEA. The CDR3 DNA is TGCAGCGTTGGGGCTAGCGGCGAGCAGTACTTC. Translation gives CSVGASGEQYF.

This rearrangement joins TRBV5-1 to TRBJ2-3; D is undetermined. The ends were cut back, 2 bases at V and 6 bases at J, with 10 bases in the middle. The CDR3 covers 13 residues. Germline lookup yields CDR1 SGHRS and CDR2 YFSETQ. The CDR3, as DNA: TGCGCCAGCAGCTTTGGGGTTCCGGATACGCAGTATTTT. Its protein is CASSFGVPDTQYF.